The rows below give T cell receptor beta chains drawn from one sample of a study of cytomegalovirus exposure and HLA in healthy donors. Assay: immunoSEQ multiplex PCR; the TCRdb copy retains only in-frame clones and omits some. The data contain some 110,000 clones, more than 70% of them singletons. Sample: PBMCs. The receptors originated from a man between 18 and 35 years old in good health and CMV-seronegative. CDR3s include the opening cysteine and the closing phenylalanine or tryptophan. The D gene is left open where the match is weak. Expanded clones are given a class, and other clones once, few, many or no size at all.

j_call | v_call | d_call | clone_size | cdr3_nt | cdr3_aa
TRBJ2-2 | TRBV30 | NA | NA | TGTGCCTGGAGTGGACTGAACACCGGGGAGCTGTTTTTT | CAWSGLNTGELFF
TRBJ1-1 | TRBV27 | TRBD1 | NA | TGTGCCAGCAGTCCCACTACGGACAGGGAGGAAGCTTTCTTT | CASSPTTDREEAFF
TRBJ2-3 | TRBV5-1 | NA | NA | TGCGCCAGCAGCTTACCGGGGGGCACAGATACGCAGTATTTT | CASSLPGGTDTQYF
TRBJ1-1 | TRBV5-1 | NA | NA | TGCGCCAGCAGCTATCGAGGGATGAACACTGAAGCTTTCTTT | CASSYRGMNTEAFF
TRBJ2-1 | TRBV18 | TRBD1 | NA | TGTGCCAGCTCACCTATAGGGGGCGAGGACAATGAGCAGTTCTTC | CASSPIGGEDNEQFF
TRBJ1-1 | TRBV5-1 | NA | NA | TGCGCCAGCAGCTTGGATATGGCGGGCACTGAAGCTTTCTTT | CASSLDMAGTEAFF
TRBJ1-1 | TRBV27 | NA | NA | TGTGCCAGCAGTTCCGCCGACGCCAGGGACACTGAAGCTTTCTTT | CASSSADARDTEAFF
TRBJ2-2 | TRBV28 | NA | NA | TGTGCCAGCAGTTTAGTGGTGCAGGGAAACACCGGGGAGCTGTTTTTT | CASSLVVQGNTGELFF
TRBJ1-2 | TRBV5-1 | TRBD1 | NA | TGCGCCAGCAGCTCAAGACAGGGGGCTGGCTACACCTTC | CASSSRQGAGYTF
TRBJ2-7 | TRBV4-1 | NA | NA | TGCGCCAGCAGCCAAGACCCCACAGGGACCTACGAGCAGTACTTC | CASSQDPTGTYEQYF
TRBJ2-7 | TRBV13 | NA | NA | TGTGCCAGCAGCGCCGCGCCTCCGGGGGGCGCCTACGAGCAGTACTTC | CASSAAPPGGAYEQYF
TRBJ2-1 | TRBV2 | TRBD2 | NA | TGTGCCAGCATTCTTAGCGGGAGTGACAATGAGCAGTTCTTC | CASILSGSDNEQFF
TRBJ2-7 | TRBV15 | NA | few | TGTGCCACCAGCGGCGGGATTTCATACGAGCAGTACTTC | CATSGGISYEQYF
TRBJ2-7 | TRBV27 | TRBD1 | NA | TGTGCCAGCAGCGGGACAGGCGCCCACTACGAGCAGTACTTC | CASSGTGAHYEQYF
TRBJ2-4 | TRBV30 | TRBD2 | NA | TGTGCCTGGACTTATAGCGGGGGCGTTGACATTCAGTACTTC | CAWTYSGGVDIQYF
TRBJ2-3 | TRBV11-2 | TRBD2 | NA | TGTGCCAGCAGCTTAGTAGTACGGCTAGCGGGCACAGATACGCAGTATTTT | CASSLVVRLAGTDTQYF
TRBJ2-3 | TRBV21-1 | NA | NA | TGTGCCAGCAGCAAATCGGTGACAGGGGCGTTGAGGACAGATACGCAGTATTTT | CASSKSVTGALRTDTQYF
TRBJ1-5 | TRBV6-1 | NA | once | TGTGCCAGCACCCCCGGGACACCTAGCAATCAGCCCCAGCATTTT | CASTPGTPSNQPQHF
TRBJ2-1 | TRBV5-6 | TRBD2 | NA | TGTGCCAGCAGCATCCGAGCGGGGAGTTTATCCTACAATGAGCAGTTCTTC | CASSIRAGSLSYNEQFF
TRBJ2-1 | TRBV6-5 | NA | NA | TGTGCCAGCAGGGCGGACAGATCGTACAATGAGCAGTTCTTC | CASRADRSYNEQFF
TRBJ2-7 | TRBV5-1 | NA | few | TGCGCCAGCAGTCAGGGCAGGAGCTCCTACGAGCAGTACTTC | CASSQGRSSYEQYF
TRBJ1-5 | TRBV4-2 | NA | NA | TGTGCCAGCAGCCAGGGTCCGAGGGGGACCAATCAGCCCCAGCATTTT | CASSQGPRGTNQPQHF
TRBJ1-1 | TRBV11-2 | NA | NA | TGTGCCAGCAGCTTAGGGGCAGGGGTACTGGGAACTGAAGCTTTCTTT | CASSLGAGVLGTEAFF
TRBJ1-5 | TRBV30 | NA | NA | TGTGCCTGGAGGTCTTGGGGGGGCGATCAGCCCCAGCATTTT | CAWRSWGGDQPQHF
TRBJ2-1 | TRBV7-9 | NA | NA | TGTGCCAGCAGCTCCACAGGTGCCCACAATGAGCAGTTCTTC | CASSSTGAHNEQFF
TRBJ2-7 | TRBV5-4 | TRBD1 | NA | TGTGTCAGCAGCGTGGTCGGCGGACAGGCCCCCTACGAGCAGTACTTC | CVSSVVGGQAPYEQYF
TRBJ2-3 | TRBV29-1 | TRBD2 | NA | TGCAGCCTTTCTAGCGGGATGGGGGATACGCAGTATTTT | CSLSSGMGDTQYF
TRBJ1-1 | TRBV19 | NA | NA | TGTGCCAGTAGCCATAGTTCCCTGCCTGAAGCTTTCTTT | CASSHSSLPEAFF
TRBJ2-3 | TRBV5-6 | NA | NA | TGTGCCAGCAGCTTGGGGCTCGCGGCAGATACGCAGTATTTT | CASSLGLAADTQYF
TRBJ2-7 | TRBV28 | NA | NA | TGTGCCAGCAGTTTAGCCCGGGTCTCAGACGAGCAGTACTTC | CASSLARVSDEQYF
TRBJ1-2 | TRBV30 | NA | NA | TGTGCCTGGACCCCTGGGGAGGACTATGGCTACACCTTC | CAWTPGEDYGYTF